A selection of T cell receptor beta chains follows, all from one sample in a study of blood T cell repertoires in COVID-19. The data were produced by immunoSEQ multiplex PCR, yet TCRdb's version contains in-frame clones alone and is incomplete. In the table there are over 200,000 clones, 70% to 90% of which are singletons. The source material was peripheral blood. The receptors here all came from a woman aged 18-30 years who had recovered from COVID-19. Both conserved end residues are part of each CDR3. The order of the fields is J gene, V gene, D gene, clone size, CDR3 DNA, CDR3 protein. The D gene is left open where the match is weak. A clone size is listed for some rows: how often the clone was seen (once, few, many), or a class if it is expanded.

TRBJ2-1,TRBV7-3,TRBD2,NA,TGTGCCAGCAGCTCCGCGGGACTAGCTGGCGGTGAGCAGTTCTTC,CASSSAGLAGGEQFF
TRBJ2-7,TRBV5-1,TRBD2,NA,TGCGCCAGCAGCGGCCGATATAGCGGGAGGGGATACGAGCAGTACTTC,CASSGRYSGRGYEQYF
TRBJ2-5,TRBV6-5,TRBD2,NA,TGTGCCAGCAGTTACGGGACTAGCGGGAGCCAGACCCAGTACTTC,CASSYGTSGSQTQYF
TRBJ2-1,TRBV6-2/TRBV6-3,NA,few,TGTGCCAGCAGTTACGAGGAGGAGGTGGGGAGATCCTACAATGAGCAGTTCTTC,CASSYEEEVGRSYNEQFF
TRBJ2-7,TRBV7-9,NA,NA,TGTGCCAGCAAGACTCAGGGGGGTCCTTACGAGCAGTACTTC,CASKTQGGPYEQYF
TRBJ2-7,TRBV13,NA,NA,TGTGCCAGCAGCCCCTTAGACAGGCCCTACGAGCAGTACTTC,CASSPLDRPYEQYF
TRBJ2-1,TRBV25-1,TRBD1,NA,TGTGCCAGCATTTCTCCTCGGACAGGGGAGTTTGCCTACAATGAGCAGTTCTTC,CASISPRTGEFAYNEQFF
TRBJ1-6,TRBV18,NA,NA,TGTGCCAGCTCACCACGTCAGGTTTCCAATTCACCCCTCCACTTT,CASSPRQVSNSPLHF
TRBJ2-7,TRBV29-1,NA,NA,TGCAGCGTTGTTCGGAGGAACGAGCAGTACTTC,CSVVRRNEQYF
TRBJ2-3,TRBV15,NA,NA,TGTGCCACCAGCAGAGATTCAGGGGCCCTGAGCACAGATACGCAGTATTTT,CATSRDSGALSTDTQYF
TRBJ1-2,TRBV3-1/TRBV3-2,NA,NA,TGTGCCAGCAGCTTCATTGGACAGTCGAACTATGGCTACACCTTC,CASSFIGQSNYGYTF
TRBJ2-7,TRBV30,NA,NA,TGTGCCTGGAACCGAGACTCCCCCTCCTACGAGCAGTACTTC,CAWNRDSPSYEQYF
TRBJ1-4,TRBV6-6,NA,NA,TGTGCCAGCAGTTCAGGAACTAATGAAAAACTGTTTTTT,CASSSGTNEKLFF
TRBJ2-3,TRBV12-5,NA,NA,TGTGCTGCCCGGAGCACAGATACGCAGTATTTT,CAARSTDTQYF
TRBJ1-2,TRBV18,TRBD1,NA,TGTGCCAGCTCCGAAGGACAGGGGAACTATGGCTACACCTTC,CASSEGQGNYGYTF
TRBJ1-2,TRBV3-1/TRBV3-2,NA,NA,TGTGCCAGCAAGACGGGGGATGGATATGGCTACACCTTC,CASKTGDGYGYTF
TRBJ2-5,TRBV3-1/TRBV3-2,TRBD2,NA,TGTGCCAGCAGCCACCGGACTAGCGGGAGGGAGACCCAGTACTTC,CASSHRTSGRETQYF
TRBJ1-5,TRBV12-3/TRBV12-4,NA,NA,TGTGCCAGCGGCAGACAGCCTTTAGGGACCCAGCATTTT,CASGRQPLGTQHF
TRBJ2-1,TRBV7-9,NA,NA,TGTGCCAGCAGCTTCCGGGACTTCAACAATGAGCAGTTCTTC,CASSFRDFNNEQFF
TRBJ2-1,TRBV6-2/TRBV6-3,TRBD2,few,TGTGCCAGCAGCCCGAGCGGGAGGGCCCTTAATGAGCAGTTCTTC,CASSPSGRALNEQFF
TRBJ2-5,TRBV11-2,NA,NA,TGTGCCAGCAGCTTAGGGGACTACCAAGAGACCCAGTACTTC,CASSLGDYQETQYF
TRBJ2-1,TRBV5-1,NA,NA,TGCGCCAGCAGCTTAGGACAGGGAGGGTATGAGCAGTTCTTC,CASSLGQGGYEQFF
TRBJ1-5,TRBV4-1,TRBD1,once,TGCGCCAGCAGCCAGAGGGGGCAGGGGCCCCAGCATTTT,CASSQRGQGPQHF
TRBJ1-1,TRBV14,NA,NA,TGTGCCAGCAGCCAAGTCGGGAGGGGGGCTTTCTTT,CASSQVGRGAFF
TRBJ2-7,TRBV5-3,TRBD2,NA,TGTGCCAGAAGCTTGGGAGTCGGTAGCGGGAGGGCCGGGGAGCAGTACTTC,CARSLGVGSGRAGEQYF
TRBJ2-3,TRBV15,TRBD2,NA,TGTGCCACCAGCCCAAGGAGGGGCGGGAGTTCCACAGATACGCAGTATTTT,CATSPRRGGSSTDTQYF
TRBJ1-2,TRBV6-6,NA,NA,TGTGCCGGGCGGGACTTAATGTTGGATGGCTACACCTTC,CAGRDLMLDGYTF
TRBJ1-2,TRBV2,NA,NA,TGTGCCAGCGGCCGGACAGAGGATGGCTACACCTTC,CASGRTEDGYTF
TRBJ2-5,TRBV9,TRBD2,NA,TGTGCCAGCAGCGTAGTGGGGACTAGCAGGGAGACCCAGTACTTC,CASSVVGTSRETQYF
TRBJ2-4,TRBV2,TRBD2,NA,TGTGCCAGCGGACGTTTAGCGGGAGCGCCTCAGTACTTC,CASGRLAGAPQYF
TRBJ2-7,TRBV14,TRBD2,NA,TGTGCCAGCAGCCTACTAGCGGGAGGGCCATCCGAGCAGTACTTC,CASSLLAGGPSEQYF
TRBJ2-6,TRBV3-1/TRBV3-2,NA,many,TGTGCCAGCAGCCAAGGGGACACCTCTGGGGCCAACGTCCTGACTTTC,CASSQGDTSGANVLTF
TRBJ2-1,TRBV12-5,TRBD2,NA,TGTGCTAGTGGCCGGGCTCCGCTAGCGGGAGGGAGGAACAATGAGCAGTTCTTC,CASGRAPLAGGRNNEQFF
TRBJ2-2,TRBV5-1,NA,NA,TGCGCCAGCAGCTCAGTGGGAGATCCCGGGGAGCTGTTTTTT,CASSSVGDPGELFF
TRBJ2-2,TRBV5-1,TRBD2,NA,TGCGCCAGCAGCCAACGCGGACTAGCGGCCACCGGGGAGCTGTTTTTT,CASSQRGLAATGELFF
TRBJ1-5,TRBV6-5,NA,many,TGTGCCAGCAGTTTGAGGGTTAATAGCAATCAGCCCCAGCATTTT,CASSLRVNSNQPQHF
TRBJ2-1,TRBV9,NA,NA,TGTGCCAGCAGCGTAGATCCCAGGGCCGGCTCCTACAATGAGCAGTTCTTC,CASSVDPRAGSYNEQFF
TRBJ2-7,TRBV7-8,TRBD1,NA,TGTGCCAGCAGCTTAGATCGTGGGACAGGGGCCTCCTACGAGCAGTACTTC,CASSLDRGTGASYEQYF
TRBJ2-1,TRBV10-3,TRBD2,NA,TGTGCCATCAGCGGGAGGGCGGGCTCCTACAATGAGCAGTTCTTC,CAISGRAGSYNEQFF
TRBJ2-1,TRBV27,TRBD1,NA,TGTGCCAGTAAACTAGGGACAGGGTCTAGCGAGCAGTTCTTC,CASKLGTGSSEQFF
TRBJ1-1,TRBV4-2,NA,NA,TGTGCCAGCAGCCAAAGCGGATATCGGGACACTGAAGCTTTCTTT,CASSQSGYRDTEAFF
TRBJ2-3,TRBV27,TRBD2,once,TGTGCCAGCAGCTCACTAGCGGGAGGTCCCACAGATACGCAGTATTTT,CASSSLAGGPTDTQYF
TRBJ1-6,TRBV7-6,TRBD1,NA,TGTGCCAGCAGCGCCGACAGGGATAATTCACCCCTCCACTTT,CASSADRDNSPLHF
TRBJ2-1,TRBV10-3,NA,NA,TGTGCCATCAGTGAGGGGACTCACAATGAGCAGTTCTTC,CAISEGTHNEQFF
TRBJ2-3,TRBV5-6,NA,NA,TGTGCCAGCAGCTTCCTTACAGTGGATACGCAGTATTTT,CASSFLTVDTQYF
TRBJ2-1,TRBV20-1,NA,NA,TGCAGTGCCAGTGGTCTTAACAATGAGCAGTTCTTC,CSASGLNNEQFF
TRBJ2-4,TRBV13,NA,NA,TGTGCCAGCAGCTTAAGGGGTCCAAACATTCAGTACTTC,CASSLRGPNIQYF
TRBJ1-1,TRBV7-9,TRBD1,NA,TGTGCCAGCAGCCCCCGGACAGGGAGTGAAGCTTTCTTT,CASSPRTGSEAFF
TRBJ1-2,TRBV20-1,NA,NA,TGCATAACCTACTTACGCGGTGGCTACACCTTC,CITYLRGGYTF
TRBJ2-1,TRBV30,TRBD2,NA,TGTGCCTGGAGTGGACTAGCGGCGTACAATGAGCAGTTCTTC,CAWSGLAAYNEQFF
TRBJ2-7,TRBV10-3,TRBD1,NA,TGTGCCATCAGCCCCGCGGGACAGGGCGCCTACGAGCAGTACTTC,CAISPAGQGAYEQYF
TRBJ2-5,TRBV7-6,NA,NA,TGTGCCAGCAGCTTAGCGTTTTCTATTAAAGAGACCCAGTACTTC,CASSLAFSIKETQYF
TRBJ1-6,TRBV4-3,NA,NA,TGCGCCAGCAGCCAAGACTCTTGGGGGGATTCACCCCTCCACTTT,CASSQDSWGDSPLHF
TRBJ1-1,TRBV6-5,NA,NA,TGTGCCAGCAGTTCCAAATACACTGAAGCTTTCTTT,CASSSKYTEAFF
TRBJ1-1,TRBV29-1,TRBD1,NA,TGCAGCGCGAGGGACAGTTTCATGAACACTGAAGCTTTCTTT,CSARDSFMNTEAFF
TRBJ2-7,TRBV7-2,TRBD2,once,TGTGCCAGCAGCTCGGGGGGAGCGTCCTACGAGCAGTACTTC,CASSSGGASYEQYF
TRBJ1-1,TRBV5-1,NA,NA,TGCGCCAGCAGCGGCAAACAGGGATTGAACACTGAAGCTTTCTTT,CASSGKQGLNTEAFF
TRBJ2-3,TRBV6-2/TRBV6-3,TRBD2,few,TGTGCCAGCAGCCTCACTAGCGGGGGGCTCGTAGATACGCAGTATTTT,CASSLTSGGLVDTQYF
TRBJ1-5,TRBV2,NA,NA,TGTGCCAGCACAGGTTATAGCAATCAGCCCCAGCATTTT,CASTGYSNQPQHF